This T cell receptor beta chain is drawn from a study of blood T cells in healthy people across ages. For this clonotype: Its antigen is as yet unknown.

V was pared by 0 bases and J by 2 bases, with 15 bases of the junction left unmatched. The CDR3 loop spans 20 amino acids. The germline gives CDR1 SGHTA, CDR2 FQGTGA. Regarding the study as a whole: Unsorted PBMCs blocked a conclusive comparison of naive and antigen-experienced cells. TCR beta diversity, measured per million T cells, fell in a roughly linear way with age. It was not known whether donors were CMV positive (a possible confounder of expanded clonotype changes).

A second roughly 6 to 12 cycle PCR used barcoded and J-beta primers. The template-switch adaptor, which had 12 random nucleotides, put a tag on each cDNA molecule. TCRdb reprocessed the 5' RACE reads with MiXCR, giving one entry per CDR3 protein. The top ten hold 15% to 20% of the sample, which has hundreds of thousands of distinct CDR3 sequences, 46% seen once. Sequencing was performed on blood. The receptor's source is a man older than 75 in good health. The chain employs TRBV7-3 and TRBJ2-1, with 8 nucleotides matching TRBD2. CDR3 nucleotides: TGTGCCAGCAGCTTAACGGGTATAATACTAGCGGCAGTCCCCTACAATGAGCAGTTCTTC. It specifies CASSLTGIILAAVPYNEQFF.